These T cell receptor beta chains were read from a single sample in a study of OX40 agonist ivuxolimab in advanced cancers. Here immunoSEQ multiplex PCR was the method, and the copy in TCRdb shows in-frame clones only, minus some. The data contain 99,000 or so clones, 90% to 95% of them singletons. The sample here was CD4+ or CD8+ T cells sorted from blood, taken in a trial of the OX40 agonist ivuxolimab. These receptors all come from an adult with an advanced solid tumor such as melanoma, head and neck, liver or kidney cancer. Both conserved end residues are part of each CDR3. D genes are given only for firm matches. Only part of the rows carry a size: once, few, many, or a class if the clone is expanded.

TRBD1	TRBJ1-2	TRBV11-2	once	CASSLGTGGYYGYTF	TGTGCCAGCAGCTTGGGGACAGGGGGGTACTATGGCTACACCTTC
.	TRBJ2-1	TRBV20-1	.	CSAGLNNEQFF	TGCAGTGCTGGACTGAACAATGAGCAGTTCTTC
.	TRBJ1-6	TRBV28	.	CASSLDVSPLHF	TGTGCCAGCAGTCTTGACGTTTCACCCCTCCACTTT
.	TRBJ2-3	TRBV10-3	once	CAISEASKDTQYF	TGTGCCATCAGTGAGGCTAGCAAGGATACGCAGTATTTT
.	TRBJ1-2	TRBV28	.	CASSLGNLYGYTF	TGTGCCAGCAGTTTAGGGAACCTCTATGGCTACACCTTC
.	TRBJ1-5	TRBV20-1	.	CSAGREQPQHF	TGCAGTGCTGGCCGAGAACAGCCCCAGCATTTT
TRBD2	TRBJ2-1	TRBV7-2	.	CASSLFSGSVYNEQFF	TGTGCCAGCAGCTTATTTAGCGGGTCGGTATACAATGAGCAGTTCTTC
TRBD1	TRBJ1-5	TRBV27	.	CASSPLNRGQSNQPQHF	TGTGCCAGCAGTCCGCTCAACAGGGGGCAGAGCAATCAGCCCCAGCATTTT
.	TRBJ1-5	TRBV7-8	.	CASSLGRPGSNQPQHF	TGTGCCAGCAGCTTGGGGCGCCCTGGGAGCAATCAGCCCCAGCATTTT
.	TRBJ1-2	TRBV15	.	CATSRDSWGRGYTF	TGTGCCACCAGCAGAGATTCGTGGGGGCGAGGCTACACCTTC
.	TRBJ1-2	TRBV6-1	.	CASSLRRYGYTF	TGTGCCAGCAGTCTAAGGCGCTATGGCTACACCTTC
.	TRBJ1-6	TRBV11-3	.	CASSLDYNSPLHF	TGTGCCAGCAGCTTAGATTATAATTCACCCCTCCACTTT
TRBD1	TRBJ1-5	TRBV7-2	.	CASSLRAGQGDQPQHF	TGTGCCAGCAGCTTGCGGGCGGGACAGGGAGATCAGCCCCAGCATTTT
.	TRBJ2-3	TRBV7-3	.	CASSPGTDTQYF	TGTGCCAGCAGCCCTGGCACAGATACGCAGTATTTT
.	TRBJ1-6	TRBV30	.	CAWTYGSPLHF	TGTGCCTGGACCTACGGGTCACCCCTCCACTTT
.	TRBJ1-6	TRBV2	.	CASRVGSSYNSPLHF	TGTGCCAGCCGAGTCGGGAGCTCCTATAATTCACCCCTCCACTTT
.	TRBJ1-3	TRBV21-1	.	CASKKILPGNTIYF	TGTGCCAGCAAAAAGATCTTACCTGGAAACACCATATATTTT
.	TRBJ1-1	TRBV20-1	.	CSARGNTEAFF	TGCAGTGCTAGAGGAAACACTGAAGCTTTCTTT
TRBD2	TRBJ2-5	TRBV5-1	.	CASSTGLAEETQYF	TGCGCCAGCAGCACCGGACTAGCGGAAGAGACCCAGTACTTC
TRBD1	TRBJ2-7	TRBV27	.	CASSLTGQPYEQYF	TGTGCCAGCAGTTTAACGGGACAGCCCTACGAGCAGTACTTC
.	TRBJ1-5	TRBV28	.	CASEISNQPQHF	TGTGCCAGCGAGATCAGCAATCAGCCCCAGCATTTT
.	TRBJ1-2	TRBV10-3	.	CAISEGVLYGYTF	TGTGCCATCAGTGAGGGCGTTCTCTATGGCTACACCTTC
TRBD2	TRBJ2-1	TRBV18	.	CASSPRLAGNEQFF	TGTGCCAGCTCACCGAGACTAGCGGGAAATGAGCAGTTCTTC
.	TRBJ1-5	TRBV11-2	once	CASSPGGGDQPQHF	TGTGCCAGCAGCCCCGGGGGCGGAGATCAGCCCCAGCATTTT
TRBD2	TRBJ2-1	TRBV19	.	CASSIGIAGGLTDNEQFF	TGTGCCAGTAGTATCGGTATAGCGGGAGGCTTGACTGACAATGAGCAGTTCTTC
TRBD2	TRBJ2-2	TRBV19	once	CASSPRGLAGATGELFF	TGTGCCAGTAGTCCAAGGGGCCTAGCGGGAGCGACGGGGGAGCTGTTTTTT
TRBD1	TRBJ1-2	TRBV6-5	.	CASGLWDRRDGYTF	TGTGCCAGCGGCTTATGGGACAGGAGGGACGGCTACACCTTC
.	TRBJ1-3	TRBV18	once	CASSWESGNTIYF	TGTGCCAGCTCATGGGAGTCTGGAAACACCATATATTTT
.	TRBJ1-5	TRBV6-1	.	CASRLQANQPQHF	TGTGCCAGCAGGCTACAGGCGAATCAGCCCCAGCATTTT
.	TRBJ1-2	TRBV7-2	.	CASSLAPGHHYGYTF	TGTGCCAGCAGCTTAGCCCCGGGACACCACTATGGCTACACCTTC
TRBD1	TRBJ2-7	TRBV30	.	CAATGGNSYEQYF	TGTGCCGCAACAGGGGGAAACTCCTACGAGCAGTACTTC
.	TRBJ2-1	TRBV5-1	once	CASYTGHLYNEQFF	TGCGCCAGTTACACGGGACACCTATACAATGAGCAGTTCTTC
TRBD2	TRBJ2-1	TRBV9	.	CASSVLAGGPSNEQFF	TGTGCCAGCAGCGTTCTAGCGGGAGGGCCCTCCAATGAGCAGTTCTTC
TRBD1	TRBJ1-5	TRBV19	.	CASSIGQGGWEPQHF	TGTGCCAGTAGTATAGGACAGGGCGGGTGGGAGCCCCAGCATTTT
TRBD1	TRBJ1-5	TRBV6-6	.	CASSRQGVVGQPQHF	TGTGCCAGCAGTCGGCAGGGGGTAGTAGGTCAGCCCCAGCATTTT
.	TRBJ1-1	TRBV4-3	.	CASSQDLANTEAFF	TGCGCCAGCAGCCAAGATCTAGCGAACACTGAAGCTTTCTTT
.	TRBJ1-5	TRBV5-4	.	CASSSQGQPQHF	TGTGCCAGCAGCTCGCAGGGCCAGCCCCAGCATTTT
.	TRBJ2-1	TRBV7-2	.	CASSLVRVEQFF	TGTGCCAGCAGCTTGGTGCGGGTGGAGCAGTTCTTC
.	TRBJ2-1	TRBV2	.	CASSDVYNEQFF	TGTGCCAGCAGTGACGTCTACAATGAGCAGTTCTTC
.	TRBJ1-5	TRBV5-4	.	CASSLGDQPQHF	TGTGCCAGCAGCCTAGGGGATCAGCCCCAGCATTTT